Listed below are T cell receptor beta chains from one sample, sequenced in a study of vaccination and CD4 T cells after COVID-19. These receptors have no known antigen. From the PCR reads, TCRdb called clonotypes with MiXCR, one entry per CDR3 protein. Altogether some 26,000 distinct CDR3 sequences are present, roughly 67% being singletons, with the ten largest covering around 15%. The source material was CD4+ T cells from blood, cultured in vitro, sampled after SARS-CoV-2 vaccination. The receptors were sampled from a human donor who received a COVID-19 vaccine. Each CDR3 is given with its conserved first and last residue. The D gene is left open where the match is weak. Where a row states a size, it is once, few, many or the class of an expanded clone; other rows omit it.

abundance: -
len: 13
j_gene: TRBJ1-6
d_gene: -
v_gene: TRBV20-1
CDR3nt: TGCAGTGCCCCATCTAGCGCAGGTTCACCCCTCCACTTT
CDR3aa: CSAPSSAGSPLHF

abundance: -
len: 18
j_gene: TRBJ1-6
d_gene: -
v_gene: TRBV6-1
CDR3nt: TGTGCCAGCAGTCCACTTTATGACGGTAGCGGTATAGATTCACCCCTCCACTTT
CDR3aa: CASSPLYDGSGIDSPLHF

abundance: few
len: 14
j_gene: TRBJ2-5
d_gene: -
v_gene: TRBV6-1
CDR3nt: TGTGCCAGCAGAAGACAGCGTGTTCAAGAGACCCAGTACTTC
CDR3aa: CASRRQRVQETQYF

abundance: -
len: 14
j_gene: TRBJ1-4
d_gene: -
v_gene: TRBV11-2
CDR3nt: TGTGCCAGCAGCTTGAGCGGGTCTAATGAAAAACTGTTTTTT
CDR3aa: CASSLSGSNEKLFF

abundance: -
len: 14
j_gene: TRBJ1-4
d_gene: TRBD1
v_gene: TRBV19
CDR3nt: TGTGCCAGTAGTATGGGACAGGGTGGAGAAAAACTGTTTTTT
CDR3aa: CASSMGQGGEKLFF

abundance: -
len: 14
j_gene: TRBJ1-5
d_gene: -
v_gene: TRBV19
CDR3nt: TGTGCCAGTAGTATCCTTGGGGTCCATCAGCCCCAGCATTTT
CDR3aa: CASSILGVHQPQHF

abundance: -
len: 15
j_gene: TRBJ1-4
d_gene: TRBD1
v_gene: TRBV27
CDR3nt: TGTGCCAGCAGCGCTACAGGGGAAATACCGAAAAAACTGTTTTTT
CDR3aa: CASSATGEIPKKLFF

abundance: -
len: 17
j_gene: TRBJ1-6
d_gene: TRBD1
v_gene: TRBV4-2
CDR3nt: TGTGCCAGCAGCCAAGACCCAGGGGGCAGGGATAATTCACCCCTCCACTTT
CDR3aa: CASSQDPGGRDNSPLHF

abundance: -
len: 15
j_gene: TRBJ1-5
d_gene: -
v_gene: TRBV5-1
CDR3nt: TGCGCCAGCATGGGTGGATGGGTCAGCAATCAGCCCCAGCATTTT
CDR3aa: CASMGGWVSNQPQHF

abundance: few
len: 14
j_gene: TRBJ1-1
d_gene: -
v_gene: TRBV6-1
CDR3nt: TGTGCCAGCAGTCAAGTAGCAGTCGACACTGAAGCTTTCTTT
CDR3aa: CASSQVAVDTEAFF

abundance: few
len: 13
j_gene: TRBJ1-5
d_gene: -
v_gene: TRBV6-1
CDR3nt: TGTGCCAGCATTGGCAGCTACAATCAGCCCCAGCATTTT
CDR3aa: CASIGSYNQPQHF

abundance: once
len: 16
j_gene: TRBJ1-6
d_gene: -
v_gene: TRBV11-1
CDR3nt: TGTGCCAGCAGCTTGTTTTTGAGCTCCTATAATTCACCCCTCCACTTT
CDR3aa: CASSLFLSSYNSPLHF

abundance: -
len: 18
j_gene: TRBJ1-6
d_gene: TRBD1
v_gene: TRBV12-3/TRBV12-4
CDR3nt: TGTGCCAGCAGTCGAACGGGACAGGGAAGCTCCTATAATTCACCCCTCCACTTT
CDR3aa: CASSRTGQGSSYNSPLHF

abundance: -
len: 14
j_gene: TRBJ2-1
d_gene: -
v_gene: TRBV20-1
CDR3nt: TGCAGTGCTGGGAACAGTGTATCCTACAATGAGCAGTTCTTC
CDR3aa: CSAGNSVSYNEQFF

abundance: -
len: 14
j_gene: TRBJ2-5
d_gene: -
v_gene: TRBV27
CDR3nt: TGTGCCAGCAGCCACACTACCTCCCAAGAGACCCAGTACTTC
CDR3aa: CASSHTTSQETQYF

abundance: few
len: 13
j_gene: TRBJ2-2
d_gene: -
v_gene: TRBV24-1
CDR3nt: TGTGCCACCAGTGCGACAAGCACCGGGGAGCTGTTTTTT
CDR3aa: CATSATSTGELFF

abundance: -
len: 12
j_gene: TRBJ1-5
d_gene: -
v_gene: TRBV7-8
CDR3nt: TGTGCCAGCAGCTGGGAGGGTCAGCCCCAGCATTTT
CDR3aa: CASSWEGQPQHF

abundance: -
len: 12
j_gene: TRBJ1-6
d_gene: -
v_gene: TRBV6-1
CDR3nt: TGTGCCAGCAGTGAGGGCCCTTCACCCCTCCACTTT
CDR3aa: CASSEGPSPLHF

abundance: once
len: 15
j_gene: TRBJ1-6
d_gene: -
v_gene: TRBV10-1
CDR3nt: TGCGCCAGCAACCCTCGGGCCGGGGGCGGTGGACCCCTCCACTTT
CDR3aa: CASNPRAGGGGPLHF

abundance: -
len: 14
j_gene: TRBJ2-5
d_gene: TRBD2
v_gene: TRBV5-4
CDR3nt: TGTGCCAGCAGCTTGAGGACTAGCCAAGAGACCCAGTACTTC
CDR3aa: CASSLRTSQETQYF

abundance: -
len: 13
j_gene: TRBJ1-1
d_gene: -
v_gene: TRBV2
CDR3nt: TGTGCCAGCAGCGGAAGCTTGAACACTGAAGCTTTCTTT
CDR3aa: CASSGSLNTEAFF

abundance: -
len: 18
j_gene: TRBJ2-3
d_gene: TRBD2
v_gene: TRBV5-1
CDR3nt: TGCGCCAGCAGCTCACAAGGACTAGCGGGGGGGCGTGGAGATACGCAGTATTTT
CDR3aa: CASSSQGLAGGRGDTQYF

abundance: -
len: 15
j_gene: TRBJ2-4
d_gene: -
v_gene: TRBV7-2
CDR3nt: TGTGCCAGCAGCTTAGAGGGCCGATCTCTAAACATTCAGTACTTC
CDR3aa: CASSLEGRSLNIQYF

abundance: -
len: 11
j_gene: TRBJ2-7
d_gene: -
v_gene: TRBV7-9
CDR3nt: TGTGCCAGCAGCTTTCCTGGCGAGCAGTACTTC
CDR3aa: CASSFPGEQYF

abundance: once
len: 15
j_gene: TRBJ2-7
d_gene: TRBD2
v_gene: TRBV6-1
CDR3nt: TGTGCCAGCACCGGGACTAGCGGGGGATCCTACGAGCAGTACTTC
CDR3aa: CASTGTSGGSYEQYF

abundance: few
len: 13
j_gene: TRBJ1-2
d_gene: TRBD1
v_gene: TRBV7-8
CDR3nt: TGTGCCAGCAGCCGACAGGGGGACTATGGCTACACCTTC
CDR3aa: CASSRQGDYGYTF

abundance: -
len: 14
j_gene: TRBJ1-2
d_gene: TRBD1
v_gene: TRBV23-1
CDR3nt: TGCGCAGCAGTCATCGCGACAGGGGATTATGGCTACACCTTC
CDR3aa: CAAVIATGDYGYTF

abundance: -
len: 17
j_gene: TRBJ2-5
d_gene: TRBD1
v_gene: TRBV12-3/TRBV12-4
CDR3nt: TGTGCCAGCAGTTACAACCGGGACAGGGTTTCGAAAGAGACCCAGTACTTC
CDR3aa: CASSYNRDRVSKETQYF

abundance: -
len: 12
j_gene: TRBJ1-1
d_gene: -
v_gene: TRBV20-1
CDR3nt: TGCAGTGCTAGCCGAATGAACACTGAAGCTTTCTTT
CDR3aa: CSASRMNTEAFF

abundance: -
len: 13
j_gene: TRBJ2-7
d_gene: TRBD2
v_gene: TRBV20-1
CDR3nt: TGCAGCGCCATGGGGGGGAATGAGTACGAGCAGTACTTC
CDR3aa: CSAMGGNEYEQYF

abundance: few
len: 16
j_gene: TRBJ1-2
d_gene: TRBD1
v_gene: TRBV6-1
CDR3nt: TGTGCCAGCAGTCAGATGCAGGGGGCGCGTTCGGGTGGCTACACCTTC
CDR3aa: CASSQMQGARSGGYTF

abundance: -
len: 13
j_gene: TRBJ2-2
d_gene: -
v_gene: TRBV6-4
CDR3nt: TGTGCCAGCAGTCAAGAAGAAACCGGGGAGCTGTTTTTT
CDR3aa: CASSQEETGELFF

abundance: -
len: 16
j_gene: TRBJ1-6
d_gene: -
v_gene: TRBV12-3/TRBV12-4
CDR3nt: TGTGCCAGCAGTTTAGGCGGGGGATCCTATAATTCACCCCTCCACTTT
CDR3aa: CASSLGGGSYNSPLHF

abundance: few
len: 15
j_gene: TRBJ2-4
d_gene: TRBD2
v_gene: TRBV20-1
CDR3nt: TGCAGTGCTAGGAGCGGGGGGGCCGCCAAAAACATTCAGTACTTC
CDR3aa: CSARSGGAAKNIQYF

abundance: -
len: 13
j_gene: TRBJ1-2
d_gene: -
v_gene: TRBV14
CDR3nt: TGTGCCAGCAGCAGGCAGGGGCCCGTTGGCTACACCTTC
CDR3aa: CASSRQGPVGYTF

abundance: -
len: 11
j_gene: TRBJ2-2
d_gene: -
v_gene: TRBV2
CDR3nt: TGTGCCAGCAGGATAAACGGGGAGCTGTTTTTT
CDR3aa: CASRINGELFF

abundance: -
len: 16
j_gene: TRBJ2-3
d_gene: TRBD2
v_gene: TRBV12-3/TRBV12-4
CDR3nt: TGTGCCAGCAGTTTCGGTAGCGGGGGGGCCACAGATACGCAGTATTTT
CDR3aa: CASSFGSGGATDTQYF

abundance: -
len: 15
j_gene: TRBJ2-3
d_gene: TRBD1
v_gene: TRBV12-3/TRBV12-4
CDR3nt: TGTGCCAGCACCTCCCGGGACAGGGGCACAGATACGCAGTATTTT
CDR3aa: CASTSRDRGTDTQYF

abundance: -
len: 14
j_gene: TRBJ1-2
d_gene: TRBD1
v_gene: TRBV19
CDR3nt: TGTGCCAGCGAGCACAGGGGTAAGGGCTATGGCTACACCTTC
CDR3aa: CASEHRGKGYGYTF

abundance: -
len: 17
j_gene: TRBJ2-7
d_gene: TRBD2
v_gene: TRBV6-1
CDR3nt: TGTGCCAGCAGTGAGCTTATGACTAGCGGGGGATTATACGAGCAGTACTTC
CDR3aa: CASSELMTSGGLYEQYF

abundance: once
len: 17
j_gene: TRBJ2-1
d_gene: TRBD2
v_gene: TRBV24-1
CDR3nt: TGTGCCGCCAGTGACCCCGGGACTAGCGGGGGGCGGGATGAGCAGTTCTTC
CDR3aa: CAASDPGTSGGRDEQFF

abundance: few
len: 14
j_gene: TRBJ2-3
d_gene: -
v_gene: TRBV27
CDR3nt: TGTGCCAGCAGTTTAAATAGTCCGGGTGATACGCAGTATTTT
CDR3aa: CASSLNSPGDTQYF

abundance: -
len: 14
j_gene: TRBJ1-1
d_gene: -
v_gene: TRBV20-1
CDR3nt: TGCAGTGCTAGACAGGGATACTTATACACTGAAGCTTTCTTT
CDR3aa: CSARQGYLYTEAFF

abundance: -
len: 12
j_gene: TRBJ1-3
d_gene: TRBD1
v_gene: TRBV7-3
CDR3nt: TGTGCCAGCACGGGACAGGGTAACACCATATATTTT
CDR3aa: CASTGQGNTIYF